These 13 T cell receptor beta chains share one sample of origin, sequenced in a study of a mutant IDH1 vaccine in newly diagnosed glioma. The table came from immunoSEQ multiplex PCR; TCRdb's copy has only in-frame clones and leaves some out. The data show about 100,000 clones, with about four fifths seen just once and less than 8.5% held by the top ten. Time point meaning: baseline, week 1 (first vaccination visit). Stated treatment: pre-vaccination baseline after standard-of-care therapy. The source was PBMCs, collected from a glioma patient treated with radiotherapy, temozolomide or both. These receptors all stem from a man aged 40-49 years with glioma.

The V gene is TRBV7-2, the J gene TRBJ2-5; 7 positions match TRBD1. The germline gives CDR1 SGHTA, CDR2 FQGNSA. The length of the CDR3 is 15 residues. Trimming cost V 2 bases and J 4 bases; bases outside gene matches: 7. The CDR3 nucleotides are TGTGCCAGCAGCTTAAACAGGGGATTTGGAGAGACCCAGTACTTC. Translated, it gives CASSLNRGFGETQYF.

This rearrangement joins TRBV18 to TRBJ1-2, with 9 bases lining up with TRBD1. CDR1 and CDR2 from the germline V gene are KGHSH and LQKENI. The CDR3 consists of 18 residues. Losses at the gene ends were 3 bases for V and 0 bases for J; bases not matched to a gene: 11. In DNA, the CDR3 is TGTGCCAGCTCACCGTTACCGGGACAGGGCACTACTAACTATGGCTACACCTTC. Its protein is CASSPLPGQGTTNYGYTF.

The chain joins TRBV18 to TRBJ2-1; TRBD1 might be the D (5 bases). This CDR3 contains 15 residues. V was clipped by 2 bases and J by 7 bases, with 15 bases between them. Looked up from germline, CDR1 is KGHSH and CDR2 is LQKENI. In DNA form, the CDR3 reads TGTGCCAGCTCACCAGTGGCGGCCAAGGGGAATGAGCAGTTCTTC. Its protein is CASSPVAAKGNEQFF.

The chain employs TRBV6-4 and TRBJ2-1, with 15 bases fitting TRBD2. The length of the CDR3 is 15 residues. Germline V gene data show CDR1 as MRHNA and CDR2 as SNTAGT. The trim removed 6 bases at V and 8 bases at J, leaving 5 bases unmatched. Here the CDR3 reads CASSRTSGGVDEQFF. CDR3 coding DNA: TGTGCCAGCAGCCGGACTAGCGGGGGGGTAGATGAGCAGTTCTTC.

The CDR3 bases are TGTGCCAGCGGGGACAGAATCCTCGCGTATGGCTACACCTTC. Its protein is CASGDRILAYGYTF. The rearrangement joins TRBV4-2 to TRBJ1-2; 7 nucleotides match TRBD1. The V gene end was trimmed by 8 bases and the J gene end by 5 bases; junction bases not matched to a gene: 11. This CDR3 region has 14 residues. The germline CDR1 and CDR2 sequences are LGHNA and YNFKEQ.

The chain carries TRBV2 and TRBJ2-7; 7 positions agree with TRBD1. J gave up 0 bases and V 6 bases, and 11 bases lay outside the gene matches. The CDR3 is made up of 16 amino acids. Germline CDR1 SNHLY, CDR2 FYNNEI. The CDR3 DNA reads TGTGCCAGCAGGGGCGCGGACAGGCTGCCCTCCTACGAGCAGTACTTC. Its translation: CASRGADRLPSYEQYF.

The chain couples TRBV5-6 to TRBJ2-5, with 7 bases lining up with TRBD1. The DNA end favors TRBJ2-7, so the J call may be wrong. Germline assignment: CDR1 SGHDT and CDR2 YYEEEE. The CDR3 is made up of 15 amino acids. DNA for the CDR3: TGTGCCAGCAGCTTGGAGGCAGGGGGCTCCTACGAGCAGTACTTC. Translated: CASSLEAGGSYEQYF.

This clone appeared once. The chain recombines TRBV4-2 with TRBJ2-7, with a possible D match to TRBD1 (7 bases). Between the trimmed V and J ends, which lost 0 bases and 4 bases, there was a span of 13 bases. In germline, CDR1 is LGHNA, CDR2 YNFKEQ. The CDR3 spans 15 residues. CDR3 in amino acids: CASSQDKAGGYEQYF. Here the CDR3 DNA reads TGTGCCAGCAGCCAAGATAAGGCAGGGGGGTACGAGCAGTACTTC.

CDR3 in DNA: TGCAGCGCTGGGACAGATGAAGCTTTCTTT. It yields the protein CSAGTDEAFF. The J gene is TRBJ1-1, the V gene TRBV29-1; 7 bases agree with TRBD1. Unmatched junction bases numbered 3, after V lost 7 bases and J lost 7 bases. Germline V gene data show CDR1 as SQVTM and CDR2 as ANQGSEA. The CDR3 contains 10 residues.

The chain employs TRBV27 and TRBJ1-5; 7 bases align to TRBD1. The CDR3 consists of 15 residues. The V segment lost 5 bases and the J segment 5 bases; nucleotides outside the gene matches: 9. CDR1 is MNHEY and CDR2 is SMNVEV in the germline V gene (reference sequence). Written as DNA, the CDR3 is TGTGCCAGCAGTCCCGCCCAGGGGGGCGATCAGCCCCAGCATTTT. Its protein is CASSPAQGGDQPQHF.

The chain carries TRBV18 and TRBJ1-4; D gene ambiguous. The CDR3 loop spans 14 amino acids. Trimming pared 3 bases from V and 0 bases from J, leaving 5 bases between. Germline V gene lookup returns CDR1 KGHSH and CDR2 LQKENI. CDR3 sequence: CASSPRATNEKLFF. The CDR3 DNA reads TGTGCCAGCTCACCCCGCGCAACTAATGAAAAACTGTTTTTT. The full variable domain, in which reference TRBV18 and TRBJ1-4 provide the parts outside the CDR3, is NAGVMQNPRHLVRRRGQEARLRCSPMKGHSHVYWYRQLPEEGLKFMVYLQKENIIDESGMPKERFSAEFPKEGPSILRIQQVVRGDSAAYFCASSPRATNEKLFFGSGTQLSVL.

V is TRBV27 and J is TRBJ2-3, with D maybe TRBD2 (5 bases). The V end was cut by 6 bases, the J end by 4 bases, with 17 bases between. The CDR3 covers 15 residues. Germline V gene lookup returns CDR1 MNHEY and CDR2 SMNVEV (reference sequence). CDR3 nucleotide sequence: TGTGCCAGCAGCACACTAGTACATTCTGCAGATACGCAGTATTTT. This codes for CASSTLVHSADTQYF.

V gene TRBV10-3 combines with J gene TRBJ2-5, with 10 bases identical to TRBD2. J was trimmed by 0 bases and V by 4 bases; bases with no gene match: 5. CDR3 size: 16 residues. Germline V gene data show CDR1 as ENHRY and CDR2 as SYGVKD. CDR3 DNA: TGTGCCATCAGTGGGGCGCTAGCGGGGGACCAAGAGACCCAGTACTTC. Residues: CAISGALAGDQETQYF.